Presented here are 15 T cell receptor beta chains from one specimen sequenced in a study of blood T cell repertoires in COVID-19. Produced via immunoSEQ multiplex PCR; TCRdb's table is partial and in-frame only. The repertoire holds under 150,000 clones, more than 70% seen once, with roughly 28% in the top ten. Sequencing was done on a sample of peripheral blood. These receptors were taken from a human donor in a cohort sampled during active COVID-19.

The chain uses TRBV2 and TRBJ2-1, with TRBD2 identical over 8 bases. The CDR3 has 17 amino acids. Unmatched junction bases numbered 19, after V lost 6 bases and J lost 9 bases. Germline V gene data show CDR1 as SNHLY and CDR2 as FYNNEI. CDR3: CASRESPPGLVYGEQFF. Here the CDR3 DNA reads TGTGCCAGCAGAGAGTCCCCTCCGGGACTAGTATACGGTGAGCAGTTCTTC.

In this sample, this clone turned up once. The rearrangement links TRBV5-1 to TRBJ1-2, with D uncertain. From germline, CDR1 is SGHRS and CDR2 YFSETQ. The V end was cut by 1 base, the J end by 8 bases, with 9 bases between. This CDR3 is built from 12 residues. CDR3 DNA sequence: TGCGCCAGCAGCTTGCAGGAAGAAGGCTACACCTTC. It encodes CASSLQEEGYTF.

The chain joins TRBV19 to TRBJ1-5; D is possibly TRBD1 (6 bases). This CDR3 is 14 amino acids long. V was trimmed by 7 bases and J by 0 bases, leaving 10 bases between them. Germline loops: CDR1 LNHDA, CDR2 SQIVND (reference sequence). The CDR3 coding sequence is TGTGCCAGTAATGACAGGATTAGCAATCAGCCCCAGCATTTT. Its protein is CASNDRISNQPQHF.

This clone was observed a handful of times. J is TRBJ2-7 and V is TRBV9, with 9 nucleotides matching TRBD1. Looked up from germline, CDR1 is SGDLS and CDR2 is YYNGEE. With V trimmed by 4 bases and J by 1 base, 3 bases remained unmatched. The CDR3 sequence is 14 residues long. CDR3 amino acids: CASSSGTGSYEQYF. CDR3 DNA: TGTGCCAGCAGCTCCGGGACAGGGTCCTACGAGCAGTACTTC.

V gene TRBV6-5 combines with J gene TRBJ1-2, with D hard to call. Germline V gene data show CDR1 as MNHEY and CDR2 as SVGAGI. The V end was cut by 0 bases, the J end by 1 base, with 6 bases between. CDR3 length: 14 residues. The CDR3 protein is CASSYSTINYGYTF. The CDR3 nucleotides are TGTGCCAGCAGTTACTCGACTATTAACTATGGCTACACCTTC.

The rearrangement links TRBV29-1 to TRBJ1-2; D unclear. CDR1 is SQVTM and CDR2 is ANQGSEA in the germline V gene. Trimming left V 4 bases short and J 5 bases short, with 8 bases between. The CDR3 covers 11 residues. As DNA, the CDR3 is TGCAGCGTTGGGTCGGTGTATGGCTACACCTTC. Its translation: CSVGSVYGYTF.

This sequence joins TRBV4-1 and TRBJ2-1; 7 bases agree with TRBD2. The CDR3 is 15 residues long. The V gene end was trimmed by 8 bases and the J gene end by 6 bases; junction bases not matched to a gene: 13. Germline V gene sequence: CDR1 MGHRA, CDR2 YSYEKL. The CDR3 loop reads CASRREAGRPNEQFF. The DNA for the CDR3 is TGCGCCAGCCGAAGGGAAGCGGGGAGACCCAATGAGCAGTTCTTC.

The chain couples TRBV5-6 to TRBJ1-3, with unresolved D. Trimming pared 1 base from V and 0 bases from J, leaving 5 bases between. Germline V gene data show CDR1 as SGHDT and CDR2 as YYEEEE. This CDR3 spans 14 amino acids. The CDR3 here is CASSLQVSGNTIYF. CDR3 DNA sequence: TGTGCCAGCAGCTTGCAGGTCTCTGGAAACACCATATATTTT.

This clone was seen only a few times. This chain links TRBV2 with TRBJ2-7; 14 bases are a match to TRBD2. The ends lost 6 bases at V and 7 bases at J; junction bases unmatched: 11. The CDR3 contains 16 residues. CDR1 is SNHLY and CDR2 is FYNNEI in the germline V gene. CDR3 nucleotides: TGTGCCAGCAGGGCCGGGACTAGCGGGGGAACAAGGGAGCAGTACTTC. It is translated as CASRAGTSGGTREQYF.

The gene calls are TRBV11-2 and TRBJ2-7; D might be TRBD2 (5 bases). The CDR3 has 14 amino acids. The germline V gene has CDR1 SGHAT and CDR2 FQNNGV. The V gene lost 5 bases and the J gene lost 4 bases, with 15 bases spanning the gap. Here the CDR3 DNA reads TGTGCCAGCAGCCCCCTCGCCGGGATGTACGAGCAGTACTTC. It codes for CASSPLAGMYEQYF.

The chain recombines TRBV4-2 with TRBJ1-2, with a weak D call TRBD1 (6 bases). The germline V gene has CDR1 LGHNA and CDR2 YNFKEQ. V was cut by 0 bases and J by 1 base, with 12 bases left in between. This CDR3 comprises 16 residues. CDR3 region: CASSQDSGRGNYGYTF. CDR3 in DNA: TGTGCCAGCAGCCAAGATTCGGGCAGGGGTAACTATGGCTACACCTTC.

The V and J genes are TRBV12-3 or TRBV12-4 and TRBJ2-5, with 8 bases identical to TRBD1. Losses at the gene ends were 6 bases for V and 4 bases for J; bases not matched to a gene: 4. This CDR3 has 13 amino acids. CDR3 DNA sequence: TGTGCCAGCAGCTACAGGGGGGTAGAGACCCAGTACTTC. Translating it yields CASSYRGVETQYF.

The chain links TRBV20-1 to TRBJ2-3, with D hard to call. V gave up 6 bases and J gave up 0 bases, with 16 bases separating them. This CDR3 is 15 amino acids long. CDR1 is DFQATT, CDR2 SNEGSKA, per germline (reference sequence). The CDR3 loop is CSASWASLSTDTQYF. CDR3 in DNA: TGCAGTGCGAGTTGGGCCTCCCTAAGCACAGATACGCAGTATTTT.

V usage is TRBV19 and J usage is TRBJ2-3; 11 bases line up with TRBD2. The CDR3 contains 15 residues. V shed 5 bases and J 4 bases; nucleotides not matched to a gene: 5. Germline CDR1 is LNHDA and CDR2 is SQIVND (reference sequence). The CDR3 here is CASSETSGVSDTQYF. In DNA, the CDR3 is TGTGCCAGTAGTGAGACTAGCGGGGTATCAGATACGCAGTATTTT.

This clone was found once. The chain joins TRBV2 to TRBJ2-5, with 8 bases that match TRBD2. CDR1 is SNHLY, CDR2 FYNNEI, per germline. CDR3 length equals 16 residues. The V segment lost 1 base and the J segment 3 bases; nucleotides outside the gene matches: 7. The chain's CDR3 is CASSEEVAGSKETQYF. CDR3 in DNA: TGTGCCAGCAGTGAAGAGGTAGCGGGGTCGAAAGAGACCCAGTACTTC. Complete variable domain (other parts from reference TRBV2 and TRBJ2-5): EPEVTQTPSHQVTQMGQEVILRCVPISNHLYFYWYRQILGQKVEFLVSFYNNEISEKSEIFDDQFSVERPDGSNFTLKIRSTKLEDSAMYFCASSEEVAGSKETQYFGPGTRLLVL.